Listed below are T cell receptor beta chains from one sample, sequenced in a study of CD8 T cells in ankylosing spondylitis. TCRdb passed the 5' RACE reads through MiXCR, listing each CDR3 protein once. This sample carries about 340,000 distinct CDR3 sequences, approximately 8.2% of them seen once, and the ten largest clones take 14% to 15%. The material sequenced was blood, either unsorted or a sorted T cell fraction (not recorded which). These receptors all come from a male donor with ankylosing spondylitis. Each CDR3 is given with its conserved first and last residue. D genes are given only for firm matches. Part of the rows lack a size; the others show once, few, many or a class for expanded clones.

d_gene	v_gene	j_gene	abundance	CDR3aa	CDR3nt
-	TRBV29-1	TRBJ1-3	-	CSVEAQGGNTIYF	TGCAGCGTTGAGGCGCAGGGAGGAAACACCATATATTTT
-	TRBV10-2	TRBJ2-1	few	CASSERLVGEQFF	TGCGCCAGCAGTGAGAGGTTAGTCGGTGAGCAGTTCTTC
-	TRBV24-1	TRBJ2-1	many	CATSDSPTVYNEQFF	TGTGCCACCAGTGATTCTCCGACAGTCTACAATGAGCAGTTCTTC
-	TRBV5-6	TRBJ2-7	many	CASSWGTAGSYEQYF	TGTGCCAGCAGTTGGGGAACCGCGGGGAGCTACGAGCAGTACTTC
TRBD2	TRBV9	TRBJ2-3	-	CASSPRLATGTDTQYF	TGTGCCAGCAGCCCCCGACTAGCGACAGGCACAGATACGCAGTATTTT
-	TRBV4-1	TRBJ2-7	-	CASSQERGAGYEQYF	TGCGCCAGCAGCCAAGAACGGGGGGCTGGGTACGAGCAGTACTTC
-	TRBV20-1	TRBJ2-5	few	CSAREQGRQETQYF	TGCAGTGCTAGAGAGCAGGGCCGCCAAGAGACCCAGTACTTC
-	TRBV19	TRBJ1-1	few	CASNPWNMNTEAFF	TGTGCCAGTAACCCCTGGAACATGAACACTGAAGCTTTCTTT
-	TRBV7-9	TRBJ1-1	-	CASSSSGVTEAFF	TGTGCCAGCAGCTCCTCAGGGGTCACTGAAGCTTTCTTT
-	TRBV5-5	TRBJ2-5	-	CASSQSSGEGETQYF	TGTGCCAGCAGCCAGTCGTCAGGGGAAGGCGAGACCCAGTACTTC
-	TRBV9	TRBJ1-5	few	CASSVDVRSNQPQHF	TGTGCCAGCAGCGTAGATGTAAGGAGCAATCAGCCCCAGCATTTT
TRBD2	TRBV28	TRBJ2-7	many	CASSSLAGEAEQYF	TGTGCCAGCAGTTCTCTAGCGGGAGAGGCAGAGCAGTACTTC
-	TRBV18	TRBJ2-5	-	CASSPRLEETQYF	TGTGCCAGCTCACCACGGCTTGAAGAGACCCAGTACTTC
-	TRBV4-1	TRBJ1-1	many	CASSGQSTEAFF	TGCGCCAGCAGCGGACAGAGCACTGAAGCTTTCTTT
-	TRBV20-1	TRBJ2-5	-	CSAEDRITPQETQYF	TGCAGTGCAGAAGACAGAATCACTCCACAAGAGACCCAGTACTTC
-	TRBV28	TRBJ2-3	few	CASTLDSTDTQYF	TGTGCCAGCACCCTAGACAGCACAGATACGCAGTATTTT
-	TRBV12-3/TRBV12-4	TRBJ1-1	many	CASMSGLNTEAFF	TGTGCCAGCATGTCAGGGTTGAACACTGAAGCTTTCTTT
TRBD1	TRBV29-1	TRBJ1-1	many	CSVDRQGEYTEAFF	TGCAGCGTCGACAGACAGGGGGAGTACACTGAAGCTTTCTTT
TRBD1	TRBV28	TRBJ2-1	few	CASSLLGGTSNEQFF	TGTGCCAGCAGTTTATTAGGGGGCACGTCGAATGAGCAGTTCTTC
-	TRBV20-1	TRBJ1-5	many	CSAREPLAGVRRVQPQHF	TGCAGTGCTAGAGAACCCCTCGCCGGGGTGAGACGTGTTCAGCCCCAGCATTTT